This TCR beta chain is drawn from a study of Ad26.COV2.S vaccination and SARS-CoV-2 variants. The CDR3 has 14 amino acids. Germline V gene lookup returns CDR1 LGHDT and CDR2 YNNKEL (reference sequence). V was pared by 3 bases and J by 1 base, with 9 bases between. Only in-frame clones appear in the TCRdb table, and some are missing; sequencing was by immunoSEQ multiplex PCR. There are around 300,000 clones in the sample; roughly 90% occur only once, and about 5% lies in the top ten. Specified treatment: roughly 19 received Ad26.COV2.S at low or high dose, single or two shots; five or six received placebo; per-sample allocation not given. All samples were drawn on day 63, counting from the first vaccine or placebo injection.

The sequences come from peripheral blood, collected in a trial of Ad26.COV2.S vaccine versus placebo. This receptor was obtained from a person aged 18 to 59 who received the Ad26.COV2.S COVID-19 vaccine or a placebo. This chain connects TRBV3-1 (or the pseudogene TRBV3-2) to TRBJ1-2; D is unclear. In DNA form, the CDR3 reads TGTGCCAGCAGCCACAGGAGCCTTAACTATGGCTACACCTTC. This translates into CASSHRSLNYGYTF.